What follows are 21 T cell receptor beta chains derived from one specimen sequenced in a study of shared clonotypes between healthy human individuals (dated by TCRdb to about 2020). Library generation was performed with the immunoSEQ multiplex PCR assay. TCRdb carries this immuneACCESS record with in-frame sequences only. Its versions omit some clonotypes, under half of them owing to an unresolved V gene in the studies checked, with the rest unexplained. This sample is represented by about 380,000 clones; around 96% of them were singletons. The ten largest make up 0.25% to 0.35% of the sample. Sequences were obtained from memory CD8+ T cells sorted from blood. Interpreted using the paper, the cell subset or site label stands for: CD45RO+ cells pooled with CCR7-negative TemRA cells. The receptors here all came from a man younger than 45 in good health.

This chain joins TRBV29-1 and TRBJ2-2; no firm D call. The CDR3 is 13 residues long. V gave up 5 bases and J gave up 0 bases, with 7 bases separating them. Germline CDR1 and CDR2: SQVTM and ANQGSEA. CDR3 sequence reads: CSVRLSNTGELFF. CDR3 bases: TGCAGCGTTAGGCTTTCGAACACCGGGGAGCTGTTTTTT.

The chain employs TRBV10-3 and TRBJ2-3; D is unresolved. CDR1 ENHRY and CDR2 SYGVKD come from the germline V gene. Trimming removed 0 bases from V and 0 bases from J, with 7 bases in between. The CDR3 is made up of 15 amino acids. CDR3: CAISESPTSTDTQYF. In nucleotides, the CDR3 is TGTGCCATCAGTGAGTCTCCGACTAGCACAGATACGCAGTATTTT.

The V and J genes are TRBV7-9 and TRBJ1-2; the match to TRBD1 covers 11 bases. The trim removed 4 bases at V and 7 bases at J, leaving 8 bases unmatched. This CDR3 is 15 amino acids long. Germline assignment: CDR1 SEHNR and CDR2 FQNEAQ (reference sequence). CDR3 amino acids: CASSSPGQGAVGYTF. CDR3 sequence (DNA): TGTGCCAGCAGCTCCCCCGGACAGGGGGCGGTTGGCTACACCTTC.

This rearrangement joins TRBV6-5 to TRBJ2-7; D uncertain. This CDR3 spans 13 amino acids. Germline V gives CDR1 MNHEY, CDR2 SVGAGI. With 0 bases removed from V and 6 bases from J, the gap between germline ends came to 9 bases. The CDR3 protein is CASSYSPAFEQYF. CDR3 DNA sequence: TGTGCCAGCAGTTACTCGCCGGCCTTCGAGCAGTACTTC.

V usage is TRBV18 and J usage is TRBJ1-2, with D possibly being TRBD1 (5 bases). Germline CDR1 KGHSH, CDR2 LQKENI. Trimming removed 6 bases at V and 0 bases at J, with 14 bases between. This CDR3 is built from 15 residues. CDR3 amino acids: CASSPRGEANYGYTF. The CDR3 DNA follows: TGTGCCAGCTCCCCTAGGGGCGAAGCTAACTATGGCTACACCTTC.

This chain joins TRBV29-1 and TRBJ1-2, with 10 nucleotides matching TRBD1. The germline CDR1 and CDR2 sequences are SQVTM and ANQGSEA. The J segment lost 8 bases and the V segment lost 3 bases, leaving 12 bases of the junction unmatched. This CDR3 is built from 15 residues. CDR3 DNA sequence: TGCAGCGTTGAGAGGCCGGACAGGGGGAGTCTGGGCTACACCTTC. This codes for CSVERPDRGSLGYTF.

CDR3 amino acids: CATRTSGPYNEQFF. The CDR3 region has the DNA TGCGCCACCCGGACTAGCGGGCCTTACAATGAGCAGTTCTTC. V is TRBV5-1 and J is TRBJ2-1, with 11 bases matching TRBD2. V dropped 9 bases and J dropped 4; count of bases not matched to a gene: 6. CDR3 length equals 14 residues. Looked up from germline, CDR1 is SGHRS and CDR2 is YFSETQ. Looking up the rest from reference TRBV5-1 and TRBJ2-1 gives the full variable domain: KAGVTQTPRYLIKTRGQQVTLSCSPISGHRSVSWYQQTPGQGLQFLFEYFSETQRNKGNFPGRFSGRQFSNSRSEMNVSTLELGDSALYLCATRTSGPYNEQFFGPGTRLTVL.

This chain connects TRBV10-3 to TRBJ2-5; TRBD2 matches at 7 bases. V trimming: 3 bases; J trimming: 5 bases; junction bases outside the gene matches: 12. The germline V gene has CDR1 ENHRY and CDR2 SYGVKD. The length of the CDR3 is 16 residues. DNA of the CDR3: TGTGCCATCAGTGAAAGCCGGGATGGTAGCGGGGAGACCCAGTACTTC. It translates to CAISESRDGSGETQYF.

V usage is TRBV14 and J usage is TRBJ2-7; D is possibly TRBD2 (5 bases). The CDR3 totals 13 residues. Trimming stripped 3 bases from V and 2 bases from J, with 8 bases between. The germline V gene encodes CDR1 SGHDN and CDR2 FVKESK. CDR3 sequence (DNA): TGTGCCAGCAGCCAGGCGGGTACCTACGAGCAGTACTTC. It specifies CASSQAGTYEQYF.

The genes are TRBV4-1 and TRBJ1-4; D is possibly TRBD1 (6 bases). Germline V gene data show CDR1 as MGHRA and CDR2 as YSYEKL. This CDR3 has 16 amino acids. V lost 4 bases to trimming and J lost 6 bases, with 18 bases between them. In nucleotides, the CDR3 is TGCGCCAGCAGCCTTACAGGGTGGGGGGGGTATGAAAAACTGTTTTTT. Protein product: CASSLTGWGGYEKLFF.

This clone was recorded once. The chain is built from TRBV5-1 and TRBJ2-7; tentative D call: TRBD1 (5 bases). Per the germline V gene, CDR1 is SGHRS and CDR2 is YFSETQ. The CDR3 has 15 residues. Deletions cut 0 bases from V and 2 bases from J, with 12 bases between. The CDR3 DNA follows: TGCGCCAGCAGCTTGGCCGTGGGGCTGACCTACGAGCAGTACTTC. Amino acid sequence: CASSLAVGLTYEQYF.

The chain carries TRBV19 and TRBJ2-2; no clear D. CDR3 length: 14 amino acids. The V end lost 6 bases, the J end lost 2 bases, and 10 bases lay between the germline ends. The V gene's germline CDR1 is LNHDA and CDR2 SQIVND (reference sequence). The CDR3 here is CASRSAVNTGELFF. CDR3 in DNA: TGTGCCAGTAGATCTGCAGTTAACACCGGGGAGCTGTTTTTT.

The V and J genes are TRBV4-1 and TRBJ1-3, with TRBD1 as a possible D gene (5 bases). The V gene lost 2 bases and the J gene lost 8 bases, with 13 bases spanning the gap. The CDR3 is 14 residues long. Germline V lookup: CDR1 MGHRA, CDR2 YSYEKL. The CDR3 here is CASSQRSTGHTIYF. For the CDR3, the DNA is TGCGCCAGCAGCCAACGATCGACGGGGCACACCATATATTTT.

J is TRBJ2-7 and V is TRBV5-1; TRBD1 is a possible D gene (8 bases). Germline CDR1 SGHRS, CDR2 YFSETQ. This CDR3 region has 15 residues. The V end lost 4 bases, the J end lost 1 base, and 15 bases lay between the germline ends. The CDR3 DNA reads TGCGCCAGCAGCAGGATACAGGGGGGGTCCTACGAGCAGTACTTC. Translation: CASSRIQGGSYEQYF.

To note about this clone: The sample contains more than one DNA sequence encoding this CDR3. The J gene is TRBJ2-1, the V gene TRBV30; D perhaps matches TRBD1 (6 bases). V lost 0 bases and J 0 bases, leaving 6 bases between the germline ends. CDR1 and CDR2 from the germline V gene are GTSNPN and SVGIG (reference sequence). This CDR3 has 14 amino acids. CDR3: CAWSVGGSYNEQFF. CDR3 sequence (DNA): TGTGCCTGGAGTGTAGGGGGCTCCTACAATGAGCAGTTCTTC.

This chain uses TRBV7-3 with TRBJ2-2; a weak D match, TRBD2 (5 bases). The germline CDR1 and CDR2 sequences are SGHTA and FQGTGA. Trimming removed 10 bases from V and 6 bases from J, with 15 bases in between. The CDR3 spans 13 residues. CDR3 sequence: CAKAGPRPGELFF. CDR3 bases: TGTGCCAAGGCGGGCCCACGGCCCGGGGAGCTGTTTTTT.

The gene calls are TRBV7-8 and TRBJ2-3, with D hard to call. This CDR3 comprises 11 residues. V gave up 6 bases and J gave up 7 bases, with 8 bases separating them. In germline, CDR1 is SGHVS, CDR2 FQNEAQ. CDR3 nucleotides: TGTGCCAGCAGTATTACAAATACGCAGTATTTT. Translating gives CASSITNTQYF.

The rearrangement links TRBV28 to TRBJ2-5; 9 nucleotides align to TRBD2. V lost 5 bases to trimming and J lost 5 bases; unmatched junction nucleotides: 15. The CDR3 extends over 17 amino acids. Per germline, CDR1 MDHEN and CDR2 SYDVKM. The CDR3 coding sequence is TGTGCCAGCAGTACCCGACGCCTAGCGGGAAGGCAGGAGACCCAGTACTTC. This codes for CASSTRRLAGRQETQYF.

Here the CDR3 DNA reads TGTGCCAGCAGCCAAGATGCCCGGGCAACTAATGAAAAACTGTTTTTT. This gives the protein CASSQDARATNEKLFF. The chain couples TRBV4-2 to TRBJ1-4, with D uncertain. The CDR3 has 16 amino acids. Trimming cost V 0 bases and J 0 bases, with 8 bases left between them. From germline, CDR1 is LGHNA and CDR2 YNFKEQ.

The V gene is TRBV5-1, the J gene TRBJ2-5, with 10 bases identical to TRBD2. The CDR3 extends over 18 amino acids. Germline V CDR1 and CDR2: SGHRS, YFSETQ. The trim removed 4 bases at V and 1 base at J, leaving 13 bases unmatched. This CDR3 is CASSRSSGRGMSQETQYF. DNA for the CDR3: TGCGCCAGCAGCCGATCTAGCGGGAGAGGGATGAGCCAAGAGACCCAGTACTTC. The whole variable domain, filled in from reference TRBV5-1 and TRBJ2-5, reads KAGVTQTPRYLIKTRGQQVTLSCSPISGHRSVSWYQQTPGQGLQFLFEYFSETQRNKGNFPGRFSGRQFSNSRSEMNVSTLELGDSALYLCASSRSSGRGMSQETQYFGPGTRLLVL.

V usage is TRBV2 and J usage is TRBJ1-2; TRBD1 is a possible D gene (5 bases). V was shortened by 0 bases and J by 4 bases, with 12 bases between the two germline ends. The length of the CDR3 is 15 residues. Looked up from germline, CDR1 is SNHLY and CDR2 is FYNNEI. CDR3 in DNA: TGTGCCAGCAGTGAAGCGTTGAGGGGCGCCTATGGCTACACCTTC. It translates to CASSEALRGAYGYTF.